This paragraph reports one T cell receptor beta chain. The CDR3 has 15 residues. The germline gives CDR1 SGDLS, CDR2 YYNGEE. Trimming took 0 bases from V and 1 from J, leaving 5 bases between them. The record originates from a study of cytomegalovirus exposure and HLA in healthy donors. Researchers ran the PCR with 60 Vbeta and 13 Jbeta primers. Using immunoSEQ multiplex PCR, the repertoire was profiled, and TCRdb retains in-frame clones only, with some absent. The data show approximately 44,000 clones, with around 60% seen just once and about 8.7% held by the top ten. The sequence came from a human donor in good health. The sequencing input was PBMCs. The genes are TRBV9 and TRBJ1-6, with D unresolved. CDR3 protein: CASSVGGSYNSPLHF. CDR3 bases: TGTGCCAGCAGCGTAGGAGGGTCCTATAATTCACCCCTCCACTTT.